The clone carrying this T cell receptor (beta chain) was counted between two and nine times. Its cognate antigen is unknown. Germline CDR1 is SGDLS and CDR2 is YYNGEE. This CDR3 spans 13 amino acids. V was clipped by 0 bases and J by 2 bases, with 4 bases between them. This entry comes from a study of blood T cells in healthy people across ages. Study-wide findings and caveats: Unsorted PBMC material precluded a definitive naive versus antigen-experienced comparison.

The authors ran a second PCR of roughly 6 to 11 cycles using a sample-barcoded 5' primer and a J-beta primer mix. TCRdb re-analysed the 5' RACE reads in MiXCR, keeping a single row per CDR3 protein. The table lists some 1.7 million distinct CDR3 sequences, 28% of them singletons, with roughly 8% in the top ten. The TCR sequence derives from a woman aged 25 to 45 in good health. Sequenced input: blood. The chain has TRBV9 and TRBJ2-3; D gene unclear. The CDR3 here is CASSVVVTDTQYF. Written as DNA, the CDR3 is TGTGCCAGCAGCGTAGTGGTCACAGATACGCAGTATTTT. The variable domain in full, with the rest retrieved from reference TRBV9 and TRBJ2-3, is DSGVTQTPKHLITATGQRVTLRCSPRSGDLSVYWYQQSLDQGLQFLIQYYNGEERAKGNILERFSAQQFPDLHSELNLSSLELGDSALYFCASSVVVTDTQYFGPGTRLTVL.